The clone carrying this TCR beta chain has only a few counts. Its antigen is not known. Profiled with immunoSEQ multiplex PCR; TCRdb holds only in-frame clones, not every one. In the table there are more than 95,000 clones, roughly 79% of which are singletons. The data belong to a study of radiotherapy plus CTLA-4 blockade in lung cancer. Study as a whole: Objective responses arose in over 15% of patients, and around 32% experienced disease control.

Study results and caveats: Per reports, early blood T cell clone dynamics, plus interferon-beta, forecast response most strongly. Researchers report tumor-derived TCR clones expanding in blood after radiotherapy plus ipilimumab.

The junction had 3 bases not matched to a gene; V was cut back by 5 bases and J by 0 bases. Germline V gene lookup returns CDR1 MNHEY and CDR2 SMNVEV (reference sequence). The CDR3 loop spans 14 amino acids. Ipilimumab CTLA-4 blockade and focal radiation were given to patients with chemo-refractory metastatic non-small-cell lung cancer. The material was peripheral blood, obtained from a patient treated with radiotherapy plus ipilimumab. This receptor was taken from a human donor with non-small cell lung cancer who had a partial response to radiotherapy plus ipilimumab. Some clones in this sample may be carry-over from other donors' samples. This sequence joins TRBV27 and TRBJ2-7; 8 nucleotides match TRBD2. CDR3 DNA sequence: TGTGCCAGCAGTAGCGGGGGAAGCTCCTACGAGCAGTACTTC. Its protein is CASSSGGSSYEQYF.